This paragraph covers one TCR beta chain sequence. These data come from a study of blood T cell repertoires in COVID-19. In the study overall: T cells, B-cell-depleted T cells, or PBMCs provided the cDNA or gDNA that served as material.

The authors' processing: The assay estimated nucleated cells by amplifying reference gene primers. Profiling relied on immunoSEQ multiplex PCR, and the TCRdb table lists in-frame clones only, not all of them. V and J calls and clone size are copied from that table; D and trimming were computed from the DNA. The sample carries 150,000 to 200,000 clones, roughly 80% recorded once. The V segment lost 7 bases and the J segment 3 bases; nucleotides outside the gene matches: 4. The CDR3 spans 14 residues. CDR1 and CDR2 (germline): SGDLS, YYNGEE. The chain employs TRBV9 and TRBJ1-2; 12 nucleotides line up with TRBD1. Sequencing was performed on PBMCs or T cells enriched from blood (not recorded which). This sequence was found in a man aged 50-60 years who had recovered from COVID-19. DNA for the CDR3: TGTGCCAGCCGAGGGACAGGGGGCGACTATGGCTACACCTTC. Translation gives CASRGTGGDYGYTF.